The 7 T cell receptor beta chains given below trace back to one sample, sequenced in a study of naive and memory T cell subsets. The beta constant-region primer was an equimolar mix of two oligonucleotides covering TRBC1 and TRBC2. TCRdb reprocessed the UMI-ligation and nested PCR reads with MiXCR, giving one entry per CDR3 protein. The table shows around 160,000 distinct CDR3 sequences, with over 15% occurring only once. What was sequenced was naive CD4+ T cells from blood. Source of these receptors: a human donor in good health.

V gene TRBV21-1 combines with J gene TRBJ2-7. TRBV21-1 is designated a pseudogene. The CDR3 has 15 residues. CDR3 in amino acids: CASSKGGSGPYEQYF. CDR3 bases: TGTGCCAGCAGCAAAGGCGGTAGCGGGCCCTACGAGCAGTACTTC.

The CDR3: CASSGGGGNTEAFF. The CDR3 region has the DNA TGCGCCAGCAGCGGCGGGGGGGGGAACACTGAAGCTTTCTTT. The chain combines TRBV5-1 with TRBJ1-1, with TRBD1 as a possible D gene (5 bases). Per the germline V gene, CDR1 is SGHRS and CDR2 is YFSETQ. CDR3 length: 14 residues. V gave up 4 bases and J gave up 1 base, with 11 bases separating them. The full variable domain, completed using reference TRBV5-1 and TRBJ1-1, is KAGVTQTPRYLIKTRGQQVTLSCSPISGHRSVSWYQQTPGQGLQFLFEYFSETQRNKGNFPGRFSGRQFSNSRSEMNVSTLELGDSALYLCASSGGGGNTEAFFGQGTRLTVV.

J is TRBJ1-1 and V is TRBV14; D remains ambiguous. Deletions cut 1 base from V and 4 bases from J, with 16 bases between. The CDR3 is made up of 16 amino acids. In germline, CDR1 is SGHDN, CDR2 FVKESK. This CDR3 reads CASSQVTPRGVTEAFF. The CDR3 coding sequence is TGTGCCAGCAGCCAAGTCACACCCCGCGGGGTCACTGAAGCTTTCTTT.

This clonotype was detected only a few times. This chain uses TRBV29-1 with TRBJ2-7; the D gene is possibly TRBD2 (7 bases). V shed 0 bases and J shed 4 bases, with 13 bases lying between them. Germline values: CDR1 SQVTM, CDR2 ANQGSEA. The CDR3 extends over 14 amino acids. CDR3 loop: CSVEDSGGHYEQYF. CDR3 nucleotide sequence: TGCAGCGTTGAAGATTCGGGGGGACATTACGAGCAGTACTTC.

The chain employs TRBV3-1 and TRBJ2-7; 8 bases are shared with TRBD2. With 1 base clipped from V and 9 bases from J, the junction kept 11 bases outside the gene matches. The CDR3 loop spans 15 amino acids. Germline V gene lookup returns CDR1 LGHDT and CDR2 YNNKEL (reference sequence). The CDR3 sequence: CASSQVGLAGHGQYF. The DNA of the CDR3 is TGTGCCAGCAGCCAAGTCGGGCTAGCGGGCCACGGGCAGTACTTC.

Only a few counts were recorded for this clonotype. J is TRBJ2-1 and V is TRBV5-1; TRBD2 agrees at 7 bases. J was trimmed by 9 bases and V by 0 bases; bases with no gene match: 3. CDR3 length equals 13 residues. CDR1 and CDR2 from the germline V gene are SGHRS and YFSETQ. This chain's CDR3 is CASSLAREGEQFF. In nucleotides, the CDR3 is TGCGCCAGCAGCTTGGCCAGGGAGGGTGAGCAGTTCTTC. Combining the CDR3 with reference TRBV5-1 and TRBJ2-1 gives the whole variable domain KAGVTQTPRYLIKTRGQQVTLSCSPISGHRSVSWYQQTPGQGLQFLFEYFSETQRNKGNFPGRFSGRQFSNSRSEMNVSTLELGDSALYLCASSLAREGEQFFGPGTRLTVL.

The chain links TRBV5-1 to TRBJ2-5, with D tentatively TRBD1 (6 bases). Trimming removed 4 bases at V and 3 bases at J, with 10 bases between. Germline V gene lookup returns CDR1 SGHRS and CDR2 YFSETQ. The CDR3 extends over 13 amino acids. The CDR3 here is CASSRGGEETQYF. The CDR3 DNA is TGCGCCAGCAGCCGAGGGGGAGAAGAGACCCAGTACTTC.